This T cell receptor beta chain was documented in a study of low-dose radiotherapy and immunotherapy resistance in tumors. In the study overall: The study delivered 0.5 Gy per fraction every 2 weeks to Cohort 1, totaling 6.5 Gy. Each two-week cycle included intravenous cyclophosphamide 200 mg/m2, given one day before radiation and immunotherapy.

Germline V gene data show CDR1 as DFQATT and CDR2 as SNEGSKA (reference sequence). The V end lost 6 bases, the J end lost 7 bases, and 12 bases lay between the germline ends. CDR3 length equals 12 residues. At least ten counts were recorded for this clonotype. Gene-specific TRAV and TRBV primers were used for first-strand cDNA, covering alpha and beta chains. TCRs underwent about 20 PCR cycles of amplification with a constant-region primer and V-primer adapter. Using its own MiXCR run on the reads, TCRdb lists one record per CDR3 protein. This table holds 40,000 or so distinct CDR3 sequences, less than 25% found once. Stated time point: after trial treatment. The treatment: LDRT plus nivolumab, ipilimumab, low-dose cyclophosphamide and aspirin (RACIN trial).

This clonotype was sampled from a female donor with ovarian cancer. The material was PBMCs, obtained after low-dose radiotherapy plus immunotherapy. This chain connects TRBV20-1 to TRBJ1-4; weak D call: TRBD1 (5 bases). The CDR3 bases are TGCAGTGCCCAGGGTACGGGTGAAAAACTGTTTTTT. Amino acid sequence: CSAQGTGEKLFF.